This T cell receptor beta chain came from a study of T cell repertoires in cytomegalovirus infection. Background on the study: CMV infection plus the matching HLA type was flagged by public TCR beta signatures.

V shed 7 bases, J shed 7 bases, and the junction held 9 bases outside the gene matches. This CDR3 comprises 14 residues. TCRdb fed the reads into MiXCR, producing one record per CDR3 protein. The sample consists of approximately 910,000 distinct CDR3 sequences, 25% to 40% of them appearing once. Details on this clonotype: What it binds is unknown.

The input for sequencing was cultured CD8+ T cells from PBMCs, taken from culture after CMV antigen stimulation. The V and J genes are TRBV12-3 or TRBV12-4 and TRBJ2-2; 7 nucleotides align to TRBD2. The receptor was isolated from a human donor in good health (CMV status not recorded). Some clones in this sample may be carry-over from other donors' samples. DNA for the CDR3: TGTGCCAGCACCCGGGGGGAATACATCGGGGAGCTGTTTTTT. Protein: CASTRGEYIGELFF.